This T cell receptor beta chain was obtained from a study of cytomegalovirus exposure and HLA in healthy donors. Study observations and caveats: The majority of CMV-associated TCR beta chains were reported as apparently HLA-restricted in a later analysis.

Germline CDR1 reads SGHNT; CDR2 reads YENEEA. The V end lost 2 bases, the J end lost 0 bases, and 5 bases lay between the germline ends. This CDR3 comprises 13 residues. Concerning this clone itself: The antigen is undetermined. The identical CDR3 is also encoded by other nucleotide sequences in the sample.

Primers for the PCR totalled 60 Vbeta and 13 Jbeta. Generated by immunoSEQ multiplex PCR, the TCRdb table keeps only in-frame clones and is missing some. The sample carries approximately 59,000 clones, 65% to 80% recorded once. The chain has TRBV11-3 and TRBJ2-7, with unresolved D. This sequence was found in a man aged 40-55 years in good health and CMV-seropositive. Input material: PBMCs. The CDR3 loop reads CASSLHSSYEQYF. The CDR3 DNA is TGTGCCAGCAGCTTACACAGCTCCTACGAGCAGTACTTC.